The rows below give T cell receptor beta chains drawn from one sample of a study of T cell repertoires in cytomegalovirus infection. In TCRdb, the reads were re-called with MiXCR into one record per CDR3 protein. The sample holds 150,000 to 200,000 distinct CDR3 sequences, 17% seen once. Sequenced sample: CD8+ T cells from PBMCs. The receptor set was obtained from a human donor in good health (CMV status not recorded). Some clones in this sample may be carry-over from other donors' samples. CDR3s leave out the opening cysteine and the closing phenylalanine or tryptophan. Clone size appears in some rows only: once, few, many, or a class for an expanded clone.

NA TRBJ2-5 TRBV5-4 ASSLLGPQETQY
many TRBJ1-2 TRBV12-3/TRBV12-4 ASSFGYGYT
few TRBJ2-3 TRBV2 ASSETSSY
NA TRBJ2-7 TRBV6-6 ASSYYSGGEQY
many TRBJ2-7 TRBV12-5 ASGPPGPYEQY
NA TRBJ2-1 TRBV7-6 ASSDLAGDFMSEQF
once TRBJ2-5 TRBV7-6 ASSLVREAWRETQY
NA TRBJ2-7 TRBV12-3/TRBV12-4 ASSLGEREQY
few TRBJ2-7 TRBV4-2 ASSQGGLAGLSIEQY
few TRBJ2-1 TRBV10-2 ASSELALYNEQF
NA TRBJ1-1 TRBV28 ASSLASWGTGSEAF
few TRBJ2-3 TRBV6-6 ASSRLAGGSTDTQY
NA TRBJ2-3 TRBV2 ASSRLADYTDTQY
NA TRBJ2-5 TRBV2 ASSDDGGEETQY
many TRBJ2-1 TRBV7-9 ASSPTLGESSYNEQF
few TRBJ2-2 TRBV28 ASSPLGPANTGELF
few TRBJ1-2 TRBV7-9 ASSLYPGQNYGYT
few TRBJ1-1 TRBV4-3 ASSQTTGMNTEAF
few TRBJ1-2 TRBV27 ASTGRGGYT
NA TRBJ1-6 TRBV7-9 ASSLGGGINSPLH
NA TRBJ1-1 TRBV6-1 ASSFYGGRTEAF
NA TRBJ1-1 TRBV20-1 SASPPREGTTEAF
few TRBJ2-7 TRBV7-2 ASRARHYEQY
few TRBJ2-1 TRBV12-3/TRBV12-4 ASSMKDSYNEQF
few TRBJ2-7 TRBV4-1 ASSPLGGEEQY
NA TRBJ1-6 TRBV5-6 ASSPGHGDRSLH